Included here is one TCR beta chain sequence, with context. Its antigen remains unidentified. This entry comes from a study of cytomegalovirus exposure and HLA in healthy donors. Both 60 Vbeta primers and 13 Jbeta primers went into the PCR. The table came from immunoSEQ multiplex PCR; TCRdb's copy has only in-frame clones and leaves some out. Altogether around 190,000 clones are present, around 77% being singletons, with the ten largest covering roughly 2.3%. CDR1 is LGHNA, CDR2 YSLEER, per germline. The germline V and J ends were trimmed by 0 bases and 4 bases, with 16 bases remaining between them. The CDR3 has 17 amino acids. General observations from the study: The authors assumed roughly uniform sequencing depth across donors for presence/absence analyses. Segments of the TCR beta V type were, in most cases, productive about 87% or about 30% of the time in an earlier analysis. Highly shared variants forming one cluster were likely a sequencing artifact.

Sequenced sample: PBMCs. The V call is TRBV4-3, the J call TRBJ2-1, with D perhaps TRBD2 (6 bases). The TCR was taken from a man between 60 and 70 years old in good health and CMV-seronegative. The CDR3 DNA follows: TGCGCCAGCAGCCAAGAACCGGGACTCTTGATGTACAATGAGCAGTTCTTC. Translating gives CASSQEPGLLMYNEQFF.